This is a list of T cell receptor beta chains from one sample in a study of blood T cell repertoires in COVID-19. Data came from immunoSEQ multiplex PCR; TCRdb stores just in-frame clones and leaves some out. Here the sample spans under 250,000 clones, around 84% being singletons. The specimen sequenced was peripheral blood. These receptors were taken from a man aged 50 to 59 with COVID-19, enrolled during active disease. CDR3s include the opening cysteine and the closing phenylalanine or tryptophan. Fields, in order: clone size, V gene, J gene, D gene, CDR3 protein, CDR3 DNA. D genes are given only for firm matches. Only part of the rows carry a size: once, few, many, or a class if the clone is expanded.

clone size: NA
V gene: TRBV19
J gene: TRBJ1-5
D gene: NA
CDR3 protein: CASSTQTATKGQPQHF
CDR3 DNA: TGTGCCAGTAGTACACAGACAGCAACGAAAGGTCAGCCCCAGCATTTT

clone size: few
V gene: TRBV6-1
J gene: TRBJ2-5
D gene: TRBD2
CDR3 protein: CASCDAGRGAGETQYF
CDR3 DNA: TGTGCCAGCTGTGACGCGGGGCGGGGGGCTGGGGAGACCCAGTACTTC

clone size: NA
V gene: TRBV5-8
J gene: TRBJ1-6
D gene: NA
CDR3 protein: CASSLLLGQTSPLHF
CDR3 DNA: TGTGCCAGCAGCTTGCTTCTCGGACAGACCTCACCCCTCCACTTT

clone size: NA
V gene: TRBV6-5
J gene: TRBJ2-3
D gene: TRBD2
CDR3 protein: CASSYSAGGGTDTQYF
CDR3 DNA: TGTGCCAGCAGTTACTCGGCGGGAGGCGGCACAGATACGCAGTATTTT

clone size: NA
V gene: TRBV7-2
J gene: TRBJ1-3
D gene: TRBD1
CDR3 protein: CASSLGGTGTGNTIYF
CDR3 DNA: TGTGCCAGCAGCTTAGGCGGGACAGGGACTGGAAACACCATATATTTT

clone size: NA
V gene: TRBV10-1
J gene: TRBJ2-2
D gene: TRBD1
CDR3 protein: CASSPGTANTGELFF
CDR3 DNA: TGCGCCAGCAGTCCCGGGACAGCGAACACCGGGGAGCTGTTTTTT

clone size: few
V gene: TRBV13
J gene: TRBJ2-3
D gene: TRBD2
CDR3 protein: CASSGGLAGATGPDTQYF
CDR3 DNA: TGTGCCAGCAGCGGCGGACTAGCGGGAGCGACGGGCCCAGATACGCAGTATTTT

clone size: once
V gene: TRBV2
J gene: TRBJ1-2
D gene: TRBD1
CDR3 protein: CASSQKRQGISYGYTF
CDR3 DNA: TGTGCCAGCAGCCAAAAGAGACAGGGGATTAGCTATGGCTACACCTTC

clone size: NA
V gene: TRBV28
J gene: TRBJ1-1
D gene: TRBD1
CDR3 protein: CASSLSRTGNTEAFF
CDR3 DNA: TGTGCCAGCAGTTTATCAAGGACAGGGAACACTGAAGCTTTCTTT

clone size: NA
V gene: TRBV5-1
J gene: TRBJ2-1
D gene: TRBD2
CDR3 protein: CASSLSGAPGNEQFF
CDR3 DNA: TGCGCCAGCAGCCTTAGCGGGGCCCCGGGTAATGAGCAGTTCTTC

clone size: NA
V gene: TRBV7-6
J gene: TRBJ2-5
D gene: TRBD2
CDR3 protein: CASSLIRSGGEETQYF
CDR3 DNA: TGTGCCAGCAGCTTAATTCGGTCGGGAGGGGAAGAGACCCAGTACTTC

clone size: NA
V gene: TRBV5-1
J gene: TRBJ2-7
D gene: NA
CDR3 protein: CASSLGPGGSDEQYF
CDR3 DNA: TGCGCCAGCAGCCTGGGCCCTGGGGGGTCCGACGAGCAGTACTTC

clone size: NA
V gene: TRBV9
J gene: TRBJ2-3
D gene: NA
CDR3 protein: CASSVDVPVTDTQYF
CDR3 DNA: TGTGCCAGCAGCGTAGACGTTCCGGTCACAGATACGCAGTATTTT

clone size: NA
V gene: TRBV6-6
J gene: TRBJ2-7
D gene: TRBD2
CDR3 protein: CASSYSGTSGSYEQYF
CDR3 DNA: TGTGCCAGCAGTTACTCCGGGACTAGCGGGAGCTACGAGCAGTACTTC

clone size: NA
V gene: TRBV5-4
J gene: TRBJ2-2
D gene: NA
CDR3 protein: CASSLGGGNTLGGELFF
CDR3 DNA: TGTGCCAGCAGCTTGGGAGGTGGCAATACCCTGGGCGGGGAGCTGTTTTTT

clone size: NA
V gene: TRBV5-8
J gene: TRBJ1-3
D gene: NA
CDR3 protein: CASSLRGNTIYF
CDR3 DNA: TGTGCCAGCAGCTTGCGAGGGAACACCATATATTTT

clone size: once
V gene: TRBV27
J gene: TRBJ1-2
D gene: TRBD1
CDR3 protein: CASSLSEGAGRDRDLGYTF
CDR3 DNA: TGTGCCAGCAGTTTATCGGAGGGGGCCGGCCGGGACAGGGACCTTGGCTACACCTTC

clone size: NA
V gene: TRBV7-3
J gene: TRBJ2-5
D gene: TRBD2
CDR3 protein: CASAVAGGETQYF
CDR3 DNA: TGTGCCAGCGCCGTGGCGGGGGGGGAGACCCAGTACTTC

clone size: NA
V gene: TRBV19
J gene: TRBJ1-4
D gene: TRBD1
CDR3 protein: CASSIRGGGQGAEKLFF
CDR3 DNA: TGTGCCAGTAGTATTAGGGGAGGGGGACAGGGGGCTGAAAAACTGTTTTTT

clone size: NA
V gene: TRBV6-2/TRBV6-3
J gene: TRBJ1-1
D gene: NA
CDR3 protein: CASSYQSEAFF
CDR3 DNA: TGTGCCAGCAGTTACCAATCTGAAGCTTTCTTT

clone size: NA
V gene: TRBV6-6
J gene: TRBJ2-5
D gene: NA
CDR3 protein: CASSYEYEKWETQYF
CDR3 DNA: TGTGCCAGCAGTTATGAGTACGAAAAATGGGAGACCCAGTACTTC

clone size: NA
V gene: TRBV6-1
J gene: TRBJ2-1
D gene: NA
CDR3 protein: CASSVTRFGSYNEQFF
CDR3 DNA: TGTGCCAGCAGTGTGACAAGGTTCGGCTCCTACAATGAGCAGTTCTTC

clone size: NA
V gene: TRBV6-5
J gene: TRBJ1-2
D gene: NA
CDR3 protein: CASSLTGADYGYTF
CDR3 DNA: TGTGCCAGCAGTTTGACAGGAGCCGACTATGGCTACACCTTC

clone size: NA
V gene: TRBV15
J gene: TRBJ2-3
D gene: TRBD2
CDR3 protein: CATSRDLAGYTDTQYF
CDR3 DNA: TGTGCCACCAGCAGAGATCTAGCGGGGTACACAGATACGCAGTATTTT

clone size: NA
V gene: TRBV18
J gene: TRBJ1-5
D gene: NA
CDR3 protein: CASSGTLDNQPQHF
CDR3 DNA: TGTGCCAGCTCAGGGACTTTGGACAATCAGCCCCAGCATTTT

clone size: NA
V gene: TRBV5-1
J gene: TRBJ2-4
D gene: NA
CDR3 protein: CASSLHPRGRSGPDIQYF
CDR3 DNA: TGCGCCAGCAGCCTACACCCACGGGGAAGATCCGGGCCGGACATTCAGTACTTC

clone size: NA
V gene: TRBV9
J gene: TRBJ2-7
D gene: TRBD1
CDR3 protein: CASSVTGGSYEQYF
CDR3 DNA: TGTGCCAGCAGCGTCACAGGGGGTTCTTACGAGCAGTACTTC

clone size: NA
V gene: TRBV7-3
J gene: TRBJ2-2
D gene: TRBD2
CDR3 protein: CASSSAGGANTGELFF
CDR3 DNA: TGTGCCAGCAGCTCCGCGGGGGGCGCGAACACCGGGGAGCTGTTTTTT

clone size: once
V gene: TRBV7-6
J gene: TRBJ2-2
D gene: NA
CDR3 protein: CASSLMAGPNTGELFF
CDR3 DNA: TGTGCCAGCAGCTTAATGGCGGGGCCGAACACCGGGGAGCTGTTTTTT

clone size: NA
V gene: TRBV19
J gene: TRBJ2-7
D gene: TRBD1
CDR3 protein: CASSQYRGGEQYF
CDR3 DNA: TGTGCCAGTAGTCAATACAGGGGTGGGGAGCAGTACTTC

clone size: once
V gene: TRBV19
J gene: TRBJ1-1
D gene: NA
CDR3 protein: CASSWGGNTEAFF
CDR3 DNA: TGTGCCAGTAGTTGGGGGGGGAACACTGAAGCTTTCTTT

clone size: NA
V gene: TRBV7-2
J gene: TRBJ2-1
D gene: NA
CDR3 protein: CASSFYSLRGNEQFF
CDR3 DNA: TGTGCCAGCAGCTTTTACTCTTTAAGGGGGAATGAGCAGTTCTTC

clone size: once
V gene: TRBV27
J gene: TRBJ1-1
D gene: NA
CDR3 protein: CASSGGVNTEAFF
CDR3 DNA: TGTGCCAGCAGCGGGGGGGTGAACACTGAAGCTTTCTTT

clone size: NA
V gene: TRBV6-6
J gene: TRBJ1-2
D gene: NA
CDR3 protein: CASSYSAANYGYTF
CDR3 DNA: TGTGCCAGCAGTTATTCAGCGGCGAACTATGGCTACACCTTC

clone size: few
V gene: TRBV7-9
J gene: TRBJ2-1
D gene: NA
CDR3 protein: CASSFRGSYNEQFF
CDR3 DNA: TGTGCCAGCAGCTTCAGGGGATCCTACAATGAGCAGTTCTTC

clone size: NA
V gene: TRBV27
J gene: TRBJ2-7
D gene: NA
CDR3 protein: CASSSSPYEQYF
CDR3 DNA: TGTGCCAGCAGTTCTTCCCCCTACGAGCAGTACTTC

clone size: NA
V gene: TRBV15
J gene: TRBJ2-6
D gene: NA
CDR3 protein: CATSTENFGANVLTF
CDR3 DNA: TGTGCCACCAGCACGGAGAACTTTGGGGCCAACGTCCTGACTTTC

clone size: NA
V gene: TRBV3-1/TRBV3-2
J gene: TRBJ2-2
D gene: NA
CDR3 protein: CASSQDWGQATGELFF
CDR3 DNA: TGTGCCAGCAGCCAAGATTGGGGCCAAGCCACCGGGGAGCTGTTTTTT

clone size: NA
V gene: TRBV9
J gene: TRBJ2-7
D gene: TRBD1
CDR3 protein: CASSVGRGQGRYEQYF
CDR3 DNA: TGTGCCAGCAGCGTAGGGCGGGGACAGGGTCGCTACGAGCAGTACTTC

clone size: once
V gene: TRBV6-5
J gene: TRBJ1-5
D gene: NA
CDR3 protein: CASSPRGNQPQHF
CDR3 DNA: TGTGCCAGCAGCCCCAGGGGCAATCAGCCCCAGCATTTT

clone size: NA
V gene: TRBV6-2/TRBV6-3
J gene: TRBJ2-1
D gene: TRBD2
CDR3 protein: CASSKEAGLLGDEQFF
CDR3 DNA: TGTGCCAGCAGTAAGGAAGCGGGGCTTCTGGGAGATGAGCAGTTCTTC

clone size: NA
V gene: TRBV4-3
J gene: TRBJ2-1
D gene: TRBD1
CDR3 protein: CASSPGTAGFNEQFF
CDR3 DNA: TGCGCCAGCAGCCCGGGGACAGCTGGATTCAATGAGCAGTTCTTC

clone size: NA
V gene: TRBV5-1
J gene: TRBJ1-5
D gene: NA
CDR3 protein: CASSLDPYQPQHF
CDR3 DNA: TGCGCCAGCAGCTTGGATCCGTATCAGCCCCAGCATTTT

clone size: NA
V gene: TRBV2
J gene: TRBJ1-1
D gene: TRBD1
CDR3 protein: CASAGTVLMNTEAFF
CDR3 DNA: TGTGCCAGCGCTGGGACAGTTCTAATGAACACTGAAGCTTTCTTT

clone size: NA
V gene: TRBV11-3
J gene: TRBJ1-3
D gene: TRBD1
CDR3 protein: CASSPGQGPGNTIYF
CDR3 DNA: TGTGCCAGCAGCCCCGGACAGGGGCCAGGAAACACCATATATTTT

clone size: NA
V gene: TRBV5-6
J gene: TRBJ2-1
D gene: TRBD1
CDR3 protein: CASSHSGQSYNEQFF
CDR3 DNA: TGTGCCAGCAGCCACTCGGGACAGTCCTACAATGAGCAGTTCTTC

clone size: NA
V gene: TRBV5-1
J gene: TRBJ1-1
D gene: NA
CDR3 protein: CASSLWGPVNTEAFF
CDR3 DNA: TGCGCCAGCAGCTTGTGGGGGCCGGTCAACACTGAAGCTTTCTTT

clone size: NA
V gene: TRBV28
J gene: TRBJ1-2
D gene: TRBD1
CDR3 protein: CASRPGTDPNYGYTF
CDR3 DNA: TGTGCCAGCAGACCGGGGACAGACCCTAACTATGGCTACACCTTC

clone size: NA
V gene: TRBV19
J gene: TRBJ1-1
D gene: TRBD1
CDR3 protein: CASCLQGGTEAFF
CDR3 DNA: TGTGCCAGTTGCCTACAGGGGGGCACTGAAGCTTTCTTT

clone size: NA
V gene: TRBV19
J gene: TRBJ2-7
D gene: NA
CDR3 protein: CASSTQDSFREQYF
CDR3 DNA: TGTGCCAGTAGTACCCAGGACAGTTTCCGCGAGCAGTACTTC

clone size: NA
V gene: TRBV4-3
J gene: TRBJ2-1
D gene: TRBD2
CDR3 protein: CASSQHRTSGYNEQFF
CDR3 DNA: TGCGCCAGCAGCCAACACAGGACTAGCGGCTACAATGAGCAGTTCTTC

clone size: NA
V gene: TRBV9
J gene: TRBJ2-5
D gene: TRBD2
CDR3 protein: CASSVRGLAGAETQYF
CDR3 DNA: TGTGCCAGCAGCGTAAGAGGACTAGCGGGGGCGGAGACCCAGTACTTC

clone size: NA
V gene: TRBV11-2
J gene: TRBJ1-3
D gene: NA
CDR3 protein: CASKAGFGNTIYF
CDR3 DNA: TGTGCCAGCAAAGCAGGGTTCGGAAACACCATATATTTT

clone size: NA
V gene: TRBV6-2/TRBV6-3
J gene: TRBJ1-2
D gene: NA
CDR3 protein: CASSYSVGWAGYTF
CDR3 DNA: TGTGCCAGCAGTTACTCGGTAGGATGGGCTGGCTACACCTTC

clone size: NA
V gene: TRBV6-5
J gene: TRBJ1-4
D gene: TRBD1
CDR3 protein: CASSLWTGTGPEKLFF
CDR3 DNA: TGTGCCAGCAGTTTATGGACAGGCACCGGCCCGGAGAAACTGTTTTTT

clone size: NA
V gene: TRBV7-9
J gene: TRBJ1-6
D gene: TRBD1
CDR3 protein: CASGQDRVNSPLHF
CDR3 DNA: TGTGCCAGTGGGCAGGACAGGGTCAATTCACCCCTCCACTTT

clone size: NA
V gene: TRBV27
J gene: TRBJ2-7
D gene: TRBD2
CDR3 protein: CASSLVGGYSYEQYF
CDR3 DNA: TGTGCCAGCAGTTTGGTGGGGGGGTACTCCTACGAGCAGTACTTC